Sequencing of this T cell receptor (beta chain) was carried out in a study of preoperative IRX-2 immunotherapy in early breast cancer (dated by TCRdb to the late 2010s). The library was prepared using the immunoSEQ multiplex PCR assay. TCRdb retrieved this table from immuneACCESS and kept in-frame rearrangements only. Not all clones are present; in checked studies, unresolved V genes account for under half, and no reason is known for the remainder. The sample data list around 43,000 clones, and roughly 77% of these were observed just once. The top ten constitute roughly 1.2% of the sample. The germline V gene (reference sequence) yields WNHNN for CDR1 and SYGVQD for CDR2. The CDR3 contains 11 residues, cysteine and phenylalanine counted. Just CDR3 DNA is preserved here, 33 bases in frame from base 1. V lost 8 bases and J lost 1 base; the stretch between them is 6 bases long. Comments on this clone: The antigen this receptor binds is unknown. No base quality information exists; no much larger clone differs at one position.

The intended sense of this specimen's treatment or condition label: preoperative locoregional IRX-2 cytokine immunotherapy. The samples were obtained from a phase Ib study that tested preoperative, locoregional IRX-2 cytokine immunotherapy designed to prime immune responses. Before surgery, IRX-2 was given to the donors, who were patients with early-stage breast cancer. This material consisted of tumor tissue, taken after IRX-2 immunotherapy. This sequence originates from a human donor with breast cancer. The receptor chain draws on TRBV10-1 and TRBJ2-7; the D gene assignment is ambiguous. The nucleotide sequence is TGCGCCAGCTCAGATTCCTACGAGCAGTACTTC. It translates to CASSDSYEQYF.